These 13 T cell receptor beta chains were all obtained from the same sample, sequenced in a study of post-analysis software for immune sequencing data. General study findings and limits: Roughly 5 TRBV segments occurring more often in patients than controls included TRBV5-6, TRBV5-1 and TRBV20-1.

Prepared libraries of TCR beta cDNA carried unique molecular identifiers. TCRdb reprocessed the PCR reads via MiXCR and lists one record per CDR3 protein. The sample consists of 700,000 to 800,000 distinct CDR3 sequences, just under 30% of them appearing once. For these receptors, no antigen is known. The sequenced material came from blood. These receptors originate from a girl under 18 with multiple sclerosis.

The chain joins TRBV7-2 to TRBJ2-1, with 9 bases fitting TRBD2. Trimming cost V 4 bases and J 7 bases; bases outside gene matches: 14. The CDR3 consists of 17 residues. CDR1 and CDR2 (germline): SGHTA, FQGNSA. The chain's CDR3 is CASSSILGGGATNEQFF. The CDR3, as DNA: TGTGCCAGCAGCTCTATCCTTGGCGGGGGGGCGACGAATGAGCAGTTCTTC.

With respect to this clonotype: One end of the junction does not line up with germline, which may come from a read error. This rearrangement joins TRBV5-1 to TRBJ1-6; D not resolved. CDR3 length equals 15 residues. Per germline, CDR1 SGHRS and CDR2 YFSETQ. In nucleotides, the CDR3 is TGCGCCGGCAGCCGAGAGGGCATTAATAATTCACCCCTCCACTTT. Its protein product is CAGSREGINNSPLHF.

This clonotype showed up just a few times. J is TRBJ1-2 and V is TRBV5-1; D call uncertain. Trimming took 2 bases from V and 4 from J, leaving 12 bases between them. The CDR3 is 14 residues long. Per the germline V gene, CDR1 is SGHRS and CDR2 is YFSETQ. Written as DNA, the CDR3 is TGCGCCAGCAGCTTCACAGCGACATCCTATGGCTACACCTTC. This encodes CASSFTATSYGYTF.

The chain carries TRBV7-2 and TRBJ2-5; 9 bases map to TRBD2. CDR1 and CDR2 (germline): SGHTA, FQGNSA. The CDR3 extends over 16 amino acids. J gave up 13 bases and V 2 bases, and 17 bases lay outside the gene matches. Here the CDR3 DNA reads TGTGCCAGCAGCTTAAAGTCCTGTGGGCTAGCGGGGTGGGGGTACTTC. Translation gives CASSLKSCGLAGWGYF.

This sequence joins TRBV4-1 and TRBJ1-5; a weak D match, TRBD1 (5 bases). The germline V and J ends were trimmed by 3 bases and 2 bases, with 11 bases remaining between them. The CDR3 loop spans 15 amino acids. CDR1 MGHRA and CDR2 YSYEKL come from the germline V gene. In DNA, the CDR3 is TGCGCCAGCAGCCAGGGGGGTGTGGGCAATCAGCCCCAGCATTTT. Amino acid sequence: CASSQGGVGNQPQHF.

The rearrangement links TRBV6-6 to TRBJ2-5; D is possibly TRBD1 (7 bases). This CDR3 is 17 amino acids long. V lost 6 bases and J lost 12, with 32 bases in between. Germline CDR1 is MNHNY and CDR2 is SVGAGI (reference sequence). This CDR3 is CASSLVEGAYLRPSEYF. The CDR3 nucleotides read TGTGCCAGCAGCCTGGTGGAGGGGGCCTATTTGAGGCCCTCAGAGTACTTC.

The J gene is TRBJ2-7, the V gene TRBV20-1, with 9 bases aligning to TRBD1. The CDR3 extends over 14 amino acids. Germline V gene data show CDR1 as DFQATT and CDR2 as SNEGSKA (reference sequence). The V and J ends lost 6 bases and 4 bases, in that order; junction bases with no gene match: 10. For the CDR3, the DNA is TGCAGTGCGGATCCGGGACAGGGACGTTACGAGCAGTACTTC. Translated: CSADPGQGRYEQYF.

This clonotype has just a few counts. The chain combines TRBV6-5 with TRBJ2-7, with a weak D call TRBD1 (5 bases). CDR3 length equals 13 residues. Trimming pared 2 bases from V and 0 bases from J, leaving 5 bases between. In germline, CDR1 is MNHEY, CDR2 SVGAGI. CDR3 protein: CASSYQGSYEQYF. CDR3 sequence (DNA): TGTGCCAGCAGTTACCAGGGCTCCTACGAGCAGTACTTC.

Ten or more counts support this clonotype. This sequence joins TRBV7-7 and TRBJ2-5; perhaps TRBD1 as D (6 bases). CDR1 and CDR2 (germline): SSHAT, FNYEAQ (reference sequence). Trimming pared 5 bases from V and 1 base from J, leaving 8 bases between. This CDR3 spans 13 amino acids. The CDR3: CASSADSQETQYF. CDR3 bases: TGTGCCAGCAGCGCGGACAGCCAAGAGACCCAGTACTTC.

The V and J genes are TRBV4-3 and TRBJ2-1, with TRBD2 matching 16 bases. Per germline, CDR1 LGHNA and CDR2 YSLEER. This CDR3 has 18 residues. The junction had 8 bases not matched to a gene; V was cut back by 2 bases and J by 7 bases. CDR3 amino acids: CASSQRAGTSGRANEQFF. Here the CDR3 DNA reads TGCGCCAGCAGCCAAAGGGCCGGGACTAGCGGGAGGGCAAATGAGCAGTTCTTC.

The chain is built from TRBV6-5 and TRBJ2-5; D is possibly TRBD1 (6 bases). CDR1 and CDR2 (germline): MNHEY, SVGAGI. The CDR3 spans 13 residues. V lost 2 bases, J lost 4 bases, and 8 bases lay in between. The CDR3 sequence is CASSYRRGETQYF. CDR3 DNA: TGTGCCAGCAGTTACCGCAGGGGAGAGACCCAGTACTTC.

The sample holds a few counts of this clonotype. The chain combines TRBV20-1 with TRBJ1-2, with D perhaps matching TRBD1 (5 bases). The CDR3 is 14 residues long. Trimming left V 3 bases short and J 6 bases short, with 17 bases between. The germline V gene has CDR1 DFQATT and CDR2 SNEGSKA (reference sequence). The CDR3 sequence is CSARGQGSFHGYTF. The CDR3 nucleotides are TGCAGTGCTAGGGGGCAGGGATCATTTCATGGCTACACCTTC.

Here the CDR3 reads CASSSTQHVRNTEAFF. The CDR3 DNA is TGTGCCAGCAGTTCCACGCAACACGTAAGAAACACTGAAGCTTTCTTT. J is TRBJ1-1 and V is TRBV6-5; D remains ambiguous. V lost 4 bases and J 2 bases, leaving 17 bases between the germline ends. Germline lookup yields CDR1 MNHEY and CDR2 SVGAGI. This CDR3 is 16 amino acids long.